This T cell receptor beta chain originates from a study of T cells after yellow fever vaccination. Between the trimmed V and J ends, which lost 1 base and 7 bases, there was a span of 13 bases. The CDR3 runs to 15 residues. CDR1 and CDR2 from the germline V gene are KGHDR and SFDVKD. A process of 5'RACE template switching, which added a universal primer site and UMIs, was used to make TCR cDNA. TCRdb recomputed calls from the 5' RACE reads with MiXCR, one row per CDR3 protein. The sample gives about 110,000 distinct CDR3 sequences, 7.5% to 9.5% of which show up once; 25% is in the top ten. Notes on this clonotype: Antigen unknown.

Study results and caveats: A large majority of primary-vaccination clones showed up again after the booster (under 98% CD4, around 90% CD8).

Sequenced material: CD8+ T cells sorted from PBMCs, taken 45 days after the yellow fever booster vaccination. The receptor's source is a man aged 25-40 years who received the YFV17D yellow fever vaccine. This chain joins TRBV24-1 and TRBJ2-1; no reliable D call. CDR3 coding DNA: TGTGCCACCAGTGATTTAGGTCAGCCATGGAATGAGCAGTTCTTC. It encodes CATSDLGQPWNEQFF.